The clone carrying this T cell receptor (beta chain) was observed a handful of times. What it binds is not known. This sample is drawn from a study of radiation and T cells in renal cell carcinoma. Study results and caveats: In blood, top tumor clones expanded by 2 weeks, shrinking by 4. No pretreatment tumor biopsies were available for baseline clonotypes.

Some clones are missing from TCRdb's copy, which holds only in-frame ones; the method was immunoSEQ multiplex PCR. The table includes approximately 140,000 clones, 88% detected once. Time point meaning: baseline pretreatment blood. Treatment indicated: 15 Gy SBRT to primary tumor, nephrectomy 4 weeks later. This CDR3 is built from 13 residues. The ends were cut back, 11 bases at V and 0 bases at J, with 11 bases in the middle. Germline-derived CDR1 and CDR2 are SGHTA and FQGNSA. Material: blood, obtained from a patient whose treatment included radiotherapy and nephrectomy. The chain employs TRBV7-2 and TRBJ2-1; no clear D. This clonotype was sampled from a woman aged 65 to 85 with renal cell carcinoma. CDR3 nucleotides: TGTGCCTCCCAGAGAGCCTCCTACAATGAGCAGTTCTTC. This encodes CASQRASYNEQFF.